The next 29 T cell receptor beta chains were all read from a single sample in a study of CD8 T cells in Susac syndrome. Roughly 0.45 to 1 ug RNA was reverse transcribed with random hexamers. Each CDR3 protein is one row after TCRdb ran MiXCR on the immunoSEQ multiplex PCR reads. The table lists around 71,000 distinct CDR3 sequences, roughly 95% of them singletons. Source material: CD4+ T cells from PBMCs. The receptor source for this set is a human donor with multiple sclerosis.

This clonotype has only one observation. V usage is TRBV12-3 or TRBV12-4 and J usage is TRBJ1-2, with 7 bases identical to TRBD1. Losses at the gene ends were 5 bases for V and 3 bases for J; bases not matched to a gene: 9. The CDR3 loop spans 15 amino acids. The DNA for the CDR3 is TGTGCCAGCAGTCGTCGGGACAGATGGGACTATGGCTACACCTTC. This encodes CASSRRDRWDYGYTF.

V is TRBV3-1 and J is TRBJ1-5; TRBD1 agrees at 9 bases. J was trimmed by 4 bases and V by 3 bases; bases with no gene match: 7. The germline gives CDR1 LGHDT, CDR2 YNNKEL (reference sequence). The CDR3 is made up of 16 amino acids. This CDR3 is CASSQGTGLRNQPQHF. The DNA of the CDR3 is TGTGCCAGCAGCCAGGGGACAGGGTTAAGAAATCAGCCCCAGCATTTT.

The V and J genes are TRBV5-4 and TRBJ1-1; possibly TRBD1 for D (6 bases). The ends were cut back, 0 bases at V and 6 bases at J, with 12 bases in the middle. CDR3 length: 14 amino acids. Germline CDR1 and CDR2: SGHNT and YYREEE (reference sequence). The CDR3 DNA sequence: TGTGCCAGCAGCTTGGCGGGGGCTGGGGCTGAAGCTTTCTTT. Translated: CASSLAGAGAEAFF.

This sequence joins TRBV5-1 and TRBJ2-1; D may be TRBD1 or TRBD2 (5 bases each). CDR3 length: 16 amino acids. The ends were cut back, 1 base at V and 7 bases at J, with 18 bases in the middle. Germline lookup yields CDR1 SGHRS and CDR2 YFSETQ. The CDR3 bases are TGCGCCAGCAGCTTGAACAGGCTGACGGGGAATAATGAGCAGTTCTTC. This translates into CASSLNRLTGNNEQFF.

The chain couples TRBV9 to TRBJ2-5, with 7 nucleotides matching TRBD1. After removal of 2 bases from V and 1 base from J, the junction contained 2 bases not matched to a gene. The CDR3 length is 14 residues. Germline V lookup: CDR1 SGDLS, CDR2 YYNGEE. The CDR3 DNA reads TGTGCCAGCAGCGTCGGGACAGTCCAAGAGACCCAGTACTTC. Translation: CASSVGTVQETQYF.

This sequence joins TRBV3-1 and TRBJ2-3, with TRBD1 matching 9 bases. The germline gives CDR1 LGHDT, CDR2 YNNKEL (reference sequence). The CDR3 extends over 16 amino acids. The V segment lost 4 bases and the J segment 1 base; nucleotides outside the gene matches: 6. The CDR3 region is CASSLVRQGGTDTQYF. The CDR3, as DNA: TGTGCCAGCAGCCTTGTGAGACAGGGGGGCACAGATACGCAGTATTTT.

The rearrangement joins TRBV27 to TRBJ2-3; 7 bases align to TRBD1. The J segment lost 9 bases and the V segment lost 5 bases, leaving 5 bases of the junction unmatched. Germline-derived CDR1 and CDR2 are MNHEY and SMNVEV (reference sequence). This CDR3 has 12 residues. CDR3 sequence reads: CASSAQGSTQYF. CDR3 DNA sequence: TGTGCCAGCAGTGCACAGGGGAGCACGCAGTATTTT.

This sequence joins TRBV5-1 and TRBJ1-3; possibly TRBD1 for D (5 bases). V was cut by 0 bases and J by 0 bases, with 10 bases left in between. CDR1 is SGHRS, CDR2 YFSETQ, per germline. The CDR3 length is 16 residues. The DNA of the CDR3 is TGCGCCAGCAGCTTGGGGACACGCCGCTCTGGAAACACCATATATTTT. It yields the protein CASSLGTRRSGNTIYF.

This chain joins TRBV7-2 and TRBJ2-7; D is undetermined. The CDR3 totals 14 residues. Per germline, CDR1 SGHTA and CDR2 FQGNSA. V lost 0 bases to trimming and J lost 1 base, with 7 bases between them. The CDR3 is CASSLAHQSYEQYF. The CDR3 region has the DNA TGTGCCAGCAGCTTAGCGCACCAGTCCTACGAGCAGTACTTC.

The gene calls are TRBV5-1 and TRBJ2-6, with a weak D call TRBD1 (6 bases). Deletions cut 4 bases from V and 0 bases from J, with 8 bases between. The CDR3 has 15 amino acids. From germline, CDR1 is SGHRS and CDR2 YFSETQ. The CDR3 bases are TGCGCCAGCAGCCTGGACAGCTCTGGGGCCAACGTCCTGACTTTC. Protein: CASSLDSSGANVLTF.

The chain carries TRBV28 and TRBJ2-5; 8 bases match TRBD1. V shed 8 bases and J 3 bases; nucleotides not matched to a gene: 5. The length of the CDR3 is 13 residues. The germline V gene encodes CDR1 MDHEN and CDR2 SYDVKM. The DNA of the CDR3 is TGTGCCAGCGGGGACAGGAACGAAGAGACCCAGTACTTC. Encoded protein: CASGDRNEETQYF.

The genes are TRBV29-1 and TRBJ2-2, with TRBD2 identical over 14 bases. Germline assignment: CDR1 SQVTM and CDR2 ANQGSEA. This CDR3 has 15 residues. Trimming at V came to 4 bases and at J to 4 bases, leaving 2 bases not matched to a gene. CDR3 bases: TGCAGCGTTGCAGGGACTAGCGGGGGCACCGGGGAGCTGTTTTTT. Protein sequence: CSVAGTSGGTGELFF.

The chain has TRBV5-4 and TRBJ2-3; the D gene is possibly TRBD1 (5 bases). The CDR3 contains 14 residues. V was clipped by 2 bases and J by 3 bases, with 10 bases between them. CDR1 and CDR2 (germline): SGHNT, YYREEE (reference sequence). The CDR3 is CASSLQKGTDTQYF. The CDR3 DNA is TGTGCCAGCAGCTTACAAAAGGGGACAGATACGCAGTATTTT.

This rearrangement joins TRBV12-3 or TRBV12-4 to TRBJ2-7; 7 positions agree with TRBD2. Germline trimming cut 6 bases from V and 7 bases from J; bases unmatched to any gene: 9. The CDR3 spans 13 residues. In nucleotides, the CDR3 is TGTGCCAGCAGGGCGGGGACTACGGGTGAGCAGTACTTC. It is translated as CASRAGTTGEQYF.

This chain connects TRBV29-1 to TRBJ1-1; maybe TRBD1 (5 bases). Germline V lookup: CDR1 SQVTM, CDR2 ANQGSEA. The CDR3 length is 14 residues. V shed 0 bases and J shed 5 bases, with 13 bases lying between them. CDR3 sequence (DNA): TGCAGCGTTGAAGAGTCTGGGGGGGGGACTGAAGCTTTCTTT. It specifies CSVEESGGGTEAFF.

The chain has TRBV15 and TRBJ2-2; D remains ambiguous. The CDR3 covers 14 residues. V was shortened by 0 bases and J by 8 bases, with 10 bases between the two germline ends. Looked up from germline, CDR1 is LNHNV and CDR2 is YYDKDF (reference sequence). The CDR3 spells CATSRDRAEGELFF. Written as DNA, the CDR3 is TGTGCCACCAGCAGAGATAGGGCCGAAGGGGAGCTGTTTTTT.

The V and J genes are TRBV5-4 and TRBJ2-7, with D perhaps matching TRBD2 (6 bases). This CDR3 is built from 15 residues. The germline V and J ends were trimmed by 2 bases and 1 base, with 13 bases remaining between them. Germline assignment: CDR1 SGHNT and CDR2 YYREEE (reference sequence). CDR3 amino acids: CASSLGGDDSYEQYF. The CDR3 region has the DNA TGTGCCAGCAGCTTAGGAGGGGACGATTCCTACGAGCAGTACTTC.

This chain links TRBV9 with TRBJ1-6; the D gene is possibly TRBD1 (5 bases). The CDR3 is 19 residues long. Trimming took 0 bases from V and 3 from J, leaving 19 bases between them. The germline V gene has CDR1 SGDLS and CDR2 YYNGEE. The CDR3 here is CASSVDPGGRGRYNSPLHF. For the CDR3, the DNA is TGTGCCAGCAGCGTAGATCCTGGTGGGAGGGGCCGCTATAATTCACCCCTCCACTTT.

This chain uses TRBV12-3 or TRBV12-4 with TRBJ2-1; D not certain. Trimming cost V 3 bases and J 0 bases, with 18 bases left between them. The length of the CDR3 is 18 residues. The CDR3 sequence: CASSFGGVISSSYNEQFF. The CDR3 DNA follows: TGTGCCAGCAGTTTTGGCGGCGTAATATCTAGCTCCTACAATGAGCAGTTCTTC.

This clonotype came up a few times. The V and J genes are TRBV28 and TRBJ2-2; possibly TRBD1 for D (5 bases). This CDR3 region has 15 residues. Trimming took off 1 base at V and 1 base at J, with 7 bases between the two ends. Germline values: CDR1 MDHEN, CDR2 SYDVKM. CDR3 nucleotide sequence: TGTGCCAGCAGTTTATATGACAGGAACACCGGGGAGCTGTTTTTT. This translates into CASSLYDRNTGELFF.

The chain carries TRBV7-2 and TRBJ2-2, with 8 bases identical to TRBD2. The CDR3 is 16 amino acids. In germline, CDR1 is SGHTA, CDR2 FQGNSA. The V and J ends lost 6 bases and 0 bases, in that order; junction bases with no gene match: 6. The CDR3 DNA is TGTGCCAGCAGTTCCGAACTAGCGGCGAACACCGGGGAGCTGTTTTTT. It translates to CASSSELAANTGELFF.

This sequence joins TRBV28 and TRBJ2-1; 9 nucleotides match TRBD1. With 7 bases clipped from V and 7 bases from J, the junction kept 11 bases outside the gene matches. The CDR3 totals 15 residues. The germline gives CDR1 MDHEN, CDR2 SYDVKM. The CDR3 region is CASTTIGTGFNEQFF. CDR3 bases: TGTGCCAGCACCACCATCGGGACAGGGTTTAATGAGCAGTTCTTC.

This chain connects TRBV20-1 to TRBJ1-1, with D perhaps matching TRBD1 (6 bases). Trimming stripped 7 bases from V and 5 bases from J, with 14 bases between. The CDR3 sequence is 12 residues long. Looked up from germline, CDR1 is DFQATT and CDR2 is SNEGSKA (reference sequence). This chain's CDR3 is CSVRGDRTEAFF. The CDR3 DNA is TGCAGTGTCAGGGGAGATCGGACTGAAGCTTTCTTT.

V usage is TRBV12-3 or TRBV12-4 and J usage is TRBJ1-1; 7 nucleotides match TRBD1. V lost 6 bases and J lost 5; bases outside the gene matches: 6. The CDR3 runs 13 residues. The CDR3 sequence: CASSLRGETEAFF. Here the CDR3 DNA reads TGTGCCAGCAGCCTCAGGGGGGAGACTGAAGCTTTCTTT.

Written as DNA, the CDR3 is TGCAGCGTTGGGGGAGGGATGGAGACCCAGTACTTC. Translating it yields CSVGGGMETQYF. The chain recombines TRBV29-1 with TRBJ2-5; 7 bases agree with TRBD2. Trimming cost V 4 bases and J 5 bases; bases outside gene matches: 4. Germline CDR1 reads SQVTM; CDR2 reads ANQGSEA. The CDR3 runs 12 residues.

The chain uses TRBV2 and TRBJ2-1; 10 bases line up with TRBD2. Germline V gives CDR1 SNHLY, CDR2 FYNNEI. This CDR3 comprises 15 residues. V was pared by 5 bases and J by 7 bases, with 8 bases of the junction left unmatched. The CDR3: CASSNTGTSANEQFF. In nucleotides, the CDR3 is TGTGCCAGCAGTAACACCGGGACTAGCGCTAATGAGCAGTTCTTC.

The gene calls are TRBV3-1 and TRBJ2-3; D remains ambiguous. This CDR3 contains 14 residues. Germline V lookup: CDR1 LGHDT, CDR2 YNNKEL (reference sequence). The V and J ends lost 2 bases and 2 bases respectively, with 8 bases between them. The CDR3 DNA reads TGTGCCAGCAGCCAAAAACAGCACACAGATACGCAGTATTTT. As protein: CASSQKQHTDTQYF.

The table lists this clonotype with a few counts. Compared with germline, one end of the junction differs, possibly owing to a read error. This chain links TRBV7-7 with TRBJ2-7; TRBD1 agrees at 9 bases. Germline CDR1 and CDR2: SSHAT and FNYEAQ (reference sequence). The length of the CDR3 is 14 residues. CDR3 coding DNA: TGTGCTAGCAGCTCGGGACAGGGCTCCTACGAGCAGTACTTC. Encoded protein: CASSSGQGSYEQYF.

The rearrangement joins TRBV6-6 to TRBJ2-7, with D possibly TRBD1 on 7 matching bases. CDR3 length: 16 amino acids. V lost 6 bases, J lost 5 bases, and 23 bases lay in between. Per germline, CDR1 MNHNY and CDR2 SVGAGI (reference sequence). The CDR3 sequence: CASSRVLEGASHEQYF. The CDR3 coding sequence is TGTGCCAGCAGCCGGGTGTTGGAGGGGGCCTCTCACGAGCAGTACTTC.